A single sample gave rise to the 22 T cell receptor beta chains below, sequenced in a study of blood T cell repertoires in COVID-19 (dated by TCRdb to 2018 to 2020). Library generation was performed with the immunoSEQ multiplex PCR assay. The immuneACCESS repertoire file appears here via TCRdb, limited to in-frame rearrangements. These files lack a portion of the clones; in checked studies, under half of the deficit traces to unresolved V genes, and the cause of the others is not known. The sample includes about 220,000 clones, with 80% to 85% observed a single time. Around 5.5% of the sample belongs to the ten largest clones. The sequencing sample was made of peripheral blood. The source is a woman aged 55-70 years who had recovered from COVID-19.

The rearrangement links TRBV19 to TRBJ1-2, with 8 nucleotides matching TRBD1. The CDR3 is 15 amino acids. CDR1 LNHDA and CDR2 SQIVND come from the germline V gene (reference sequence). J was trimmed by 5 bases and V by 3 bases; bases with no gene match: 8. The CDR3: CASSIGQGGGYGYTF. As DNA, the CDR3 is TGTGCCAGTAGTATTGGACAGGGCGGCGGTTATGGCTACACCTTC.

The rearrangement uses TRBV27 and TRBJ1-1; 12 positions agree with TRBD1. Unmatched junction bases numbered 8, after V lost 6 bases and J lost 6 bases. The CDR3 loop spans 15 amino acids. Per germline, CDR1 MNHEY and CDR2 SMNVEV (reference sequence). CDR3 in DNA: TGTGCCAGCAGGCCGGGACAGGGGGCGAGGTCTGAAGCTTTCTTT. Translated, it gives CASRPGQGARSEAFF.

This clone was seen just once. The CDR3 region has the DNA TGTGCCAGCACCCCAGGGGGCTATAACACCGGGGAGCTGTTTTTT. Its translation: CASTPGGYNTGELFF. The V and J genes are TRBV6-5 and TRBJ2-2; TRBD1 aligns across 8 bases. The germline gives CDR1 MNHEY, CDR2 SVGAGI. The CDR3 consists of 15 residues. The J segment lost 2 bases and the V segment lost 7 bases, leaving 6 bases of the junction unmatched.

This clone occurred once. The V call is TRBV11-2, the J call TRBJ2-3; perhaps TRBD2 as D (5 bases). Trimming took 4 bases from V and 4 from J, leaving 12 bases between them. The germline V gene has CDR1 SGHAT and CDR2 FQNNGV. CDR3 length equals 14 residues. CDR3 protein: CASSSGLSPDTQYF. The CDR3 DNA follows: TGTGCCAGCAGCTCTGGACTTTCCCCAGATACGCAGTATTTT. The whole variable domain, remainder taken from reference TRBV11-2 and TRBJ2-3, is EAGVAQSPRYKIIEKRQSVAFWCNPISGHATLYWYQQILGQGPKLLIQFQNNGVVDDSQLPKDRFSAERLKGVDSTLKIQPAKLEDSAVYLCASSSGLSPDTQYFGPGTRLTVL.

This clone was counted ten times or more. CDR3 DNA sequence: TGTGCCAGCAGTGATGAGACAGGGGGCAATCAGCCCCAGCATTTT. Its translation: CASSDETGGNQPQHF. The gene calls are TRBV6-1 and TRBJ1-5; 8 nucleotides align to TRBD1. Trimming took 3 bases from V and 2 from J; bases not matched to a gene: 3. The CDR3 extends over 15 amino acids. Germline CDR1 and CDR2: MNHNS and SASEGT.

This clone occurred many times. CDR3 loop: CASSLRTGKETQYF. CDR3 bases: TGTGCCAGCAGCTTAAGGACAGGGAAAGAGACCCAGTACTTC. The rearrangement links TRBV7-9 to TRBJ2-5; 8 positions match TRBD1. After removal of 2 bases from V and 3 bases from J, the junction contained 2 bases not matched to a gene. The CDR3 is 14 residues long. CDR1 is SEHNR, CDR2 FQNEAQ, per germline (reference sequence).

The J gene is TRBJ1-2, the V gene TRBV19, with TRBD1 matching 8 bases. V trimming: 0 bases; J trimming: 8 bases; junction bases outside the gene matches: 14. CDR3 size: 17 residues. Germline V gene sequence: CDR1 LNHDA, CDR2 SQIVND (reference sequence). CDR3 coding DNA: TGTGCCAGTAGTATAGATCATCGGCAGGGGGCCCGTCGCGGCTACACCTTC. The encoded protein is CASSIDHRQGARRGYTF.

V and J are TRBV5-4 and TRBJ2-1; D is perhaps TRBD2 (5 bases). Germline CDR1 and CDR2: SGHNT and YYREEE (reference sequence). The CDR3 runs 17 residues. Trimming shortened V by 0 bases and J by 2 bases, and 15 bases separated the two germline ends. CDR3 sequence reads: CASSLGVGKTAYNEQFF. The CDR3, as DNA: TGTGCCAGCAGCTTGGGAGTCGGGAAAACTGCCTACAATGAGCAGTTCTTC.

The chain uses TRBV6-5 and TRBJ2-1, with D hard to call. This CDR3 contains 13 residues. CDR1 MNHEY and CDR2 SVGAGI come from the germline V gene. V was clipped by 9 bases and J by 2 bases, with 11 bases between them. The CDR3 reads CASGPLAYNEQFF. The DNA of the CDR3 is TGTGCCAGTGGGCCACTGGCCTACAATGAGCAGTTCTTC.

The V call is TRBV2, the J call TRBJ2-5; D gene uncertain. CDR3 length: 14 residues. The ends were cut back, 3 bases at V and 5 bases at J, with 13 bases in the middle. CDR1 and CDR2 (germline): SNHLY, FYNNEI. This chain's CDR3 is CASSDRYRSETQYF. The CDR3 DNA sequence: TGTGCCAGCAGTGATCGCTACCGGTCGGAGACCCAGTACTTC.

The chain recombines TRBV2 with TRBJ2-5, with D perhaps TRBD2 (6 bases). Per the germline V gene, CDR1 is SNHLY and CDR2 is FYNNEI. CDR3 size: 13 residues. With 11 bases removed from V and 5 bases from J, the gap between germline ends came to 18 bases. The CDR3 sequence is CAGGAGEGETQYF. The CDR3 DNA sequence: TGTGCCGGAGGAGCGGGTGAGGGGGAGACCCAGTACTTC.

The chain couples TRBV5-6 to TRBJ2-5; 10 nucleotides agree with TRBD1. V lost 4 bases to trimming and J lost 5 bases; unmatched junction nucleotides: 2. The length of the CDR3 is 13 residues. CDR1 SGHDT and CDR2 YYEEEE come from the germline V gene. CDR3 bases: TGTGCCAGCAGCCTGGGACAGGGGGAGACCCAGTACTTC. Its translation: CASSLGQGETQYF.

This rearrangement joins TRBV12-3 or TRBV12-4 to TRBJ1-1; D is perhaps TRBD1 (6 bases). Trimming stripped 1 base from V and 8 bases from J, with 8 bases between. The CDR3 length is 12 residues. CDR3 region: CASSLGQGEAFF. In DNA form, the CDR3 reads TGTGCCAGCAGTTTAGGGCAGGGGGAAGCTTTCTTT.

This clone showed up just once. The CDR3 sequence: CAWRLVPPGNEQFF. The CDR3 DNA sequence: TGTGCCTGGAGACTGGTGCCCCCTGGTAATGAGCAGTTCTTC. The chain employs TRBV30 and TRBJ2-1; the D is unclear. The V end was cut by 3 bases, the J end by 7 bases, with 16 bases between. CDR1 is GTSNPN and CDR2 is SVGIG in the germline V gene (reference sequence). CDR3 length: 14 residues.

This clone showed up just once. The chain employs TRBV5-1 and TRBJ1-2; no reliable D call. The CDR3 has 14 residues. Trimming shortened V by 4 bases and J by 6 bases, and 16 bases separated the two germline ends. The germline V gene encodes CDR1 SGHRS and CDR2 YFSETQ. The CDR3 loop is CASSGGRRTDGYTF. The DNA of the CDR3 is TGCGCCAGCAGCGGTGGGAGGCGAACCGATGGCTACACCTTC.

The genes are TRBV15 and TRBJ1-5, with D perhaps matching TRBD1 (6 bases). Looked up from germline, CDR1 is LNHNV and CDR2 is YYDKDF (reference sequence). V was trimmed by 0 bases and J by 5 bases, leaving 11 bases between them. The CDR3 has 15 amino acids. CDR3 DNA sequence: TGTGCCACCAGCAGAGATTTACAGGGTCATCAGCCCCAGCATTTT. Residues: CATSRDLQGHQPQHF.

This clone appeared a few times. The rearrangement joins TRBV12-5 to TRBJ2-7; tentatively, D is TRBD2 (7 bases). CDR1 and CDR2 from the germline V gene are LGHNT and FRNRAP. V shed 6 bases and J shed 0 bases, with 15 bases lying between them. The CDR3 has 15 amino acids. The CDR3 bases are TGTGCTAGTGGCCGGGGGGCCCTGAGCTCCTACGAGCAGTACTTC. Its translation: CASGRGALSSYEQYF.

This clone was recorded only once. Different DNA sequences within this sample yield the same CDR3. The chain recombines TRBV11-3 with TRBJ2-3; D unresolved. CDR3 length: 14 residues. The V end lost 0 bases, the J end lost 2 bases, and 6 bases lay between the germline ends. Germline-derived CDR1 and CDR2 are SGHNT and YENEEA. For the CDR3, the DNA is TGTGCCAGCAGCTTAGACGGTAACACAGATACGCAGTATTTT. It is translated as CASSLDGNTDTQYF.

The V gene is TRBV5-4, the J gene TRBJ1-4; 8 positions match TRBD1. Losses at the gene ends were 3 bases for V and 8 bases for J; bases not matched to a gene: 6. Germline loops: CDR1 SGHNT, CDR2 YYREEE (reference sequence). The length of the CDR3 is 14 residues. CDR3 loop: CASSSGQEIEKLFF. CDR3 nucleotides: TGTGCCAGCAGCTCGGGACAGGAGATAGAAAAACTGTTTTTT.

The rearrangement uses TRBV2 and TRBJ2-1; 10 bases align to TRBD1. CDR3 size: 15 residues. Losses at the gene ends were 5 bases for V and 7 bases for J; bases not matched to a gene: 8. CDR1 is SNHLY and CDR2 is FYNNEI in the germline V gene. CDR3 sequence (DNA): TGTGCCAGCAGTCTTGACAGGGGGCAGAGGAATGAGCAGTTCTTC. Residues: CASSLDRGQRNEQFF.

The J gene is TRBJ2-4, the V gene TRBV11-2, with TRBD2 identical over 10 bases. The V gene's germline CDR1 is SGHAT and CDR2 FQNNGV. V lost 1 base and J lost 6; bases outside the gene matches: 12. The CDR3 has 18 residues. The CDR3 DNA reads TGTGCCAGCAGCTTAGTCGGAGGTCTAGCGGGGGAGGGAAACATTCAGTACTTC. This codes for CASSLVGGLAGEGNIQYF.

The chain uses TRBV4-3 and TRBJ2-7; possible D gene TRBD2, 6 bases. With 1 base removed from V and 6 bases from J, the gap between germline ends came to 13 bases. From germline, CDR1 is LGHNA and CDR2 YSLEER. CDR3 length: 14 amino acids. The CDR3 bases are TGCGCCAGCAGCCAAGCTCTAGCGCCAGGCGAGCAGTACTTC. Amino acid sequence: CASSQALAPGEQYF.